This T cell receptor (beta chain) was identified in a study of Tregs in tolerant kidney transplant recipients. Study-wide findings and caveats: Changing PCR primers prevented nucleotide comparison between some patients' samples. No direct test of biological reproducibility was done here. Activated donor B cell expansion appeared to reveal the most relevant donor-specific TCRbeta repertoire.

The protocol was immunoSEQ multiplex PCR, while the TCRdb copy is restricted to in-frame clones and leaves out a portion. This specimen shows roughly 32,000 clones; the ten leading clones hold around 8%. From germline, CDR1 is MNHEY and CDR2 SVGEGT. There are 16 residues in the CDR3. V lost 6 bases and J 2 bases, leaving 14 bases between the germline ends. Notes on this clone: Its antigen is not identified. The CDR3 end lies 3 residues beyond the end of the read and is filled in from the germline J gene.

The source of this sequence is a human donor who received a combined kidney and bone marrow transplant. The gene calls are TRBV6-2 or TRBV6-3 and TRBJ2-6; D gene ambiguous. This specimen consisted of CD8+ T cells from blood, obtained before the transplant. The sequenced part of the CDR3 DNA is TGTGCCAGCAGGAGCCCCCCGGTTGCTGGGGCCAACGTC. This translates into CASRSPPVAGANV. The entire CDR3 protein is CASRSPPVAGANVLTF.